The present entry profiles one TCR beta chain with its context. The CDR3 spans 15 residues. CDR1 and CDR2 (germline): MGHDK, SYGVNS. The data are from a study of T cells expressing NK-cell markers. TCRdb re-analyzed the 5' RACE reads; it lists each CDR3 protein once, without DNA. The repertoire table contains about 400,000 distinct CDR3 sequences. Sequencing used blood T cells: a sorted CD56 or NKG2C T cell subset, CD4+ or CD8+ T cells, or bulk PBMC T cells (not recorded which). The rearrangement links TRBV25-1 to TRBJ2-3; TCRdb's D call of TRBD1 is untestable without DNA. This sequence originates from a woman in her forties or fifties in good health. CDR3 protein: CASTSNVGATGTQYF.